What follows is one T cell receptor (beta chain) and its context. Its antigen is unknown. The PCR ran on 60 Vbeta and 13 Jbeta primers. Original processing methods: In a later analysis, the count reached 80 million or so unique TCR beta chains, with roughly 9.9 million shared. The data were produced by immunoSEQ multiplex PCR, yet TCRdb's version contains in-frame clones alone and is incomplete. Clonal size and the V and J genes are those of that table, whereas D and trimming came from the DNA. The sample has around 70,000 clones, just over 70% seen once. The sample originates from a study of cytomegalovirus exposure and HLA in healthy donors. Study in general: Among 398 genotyped donors, roughly 81% fell in the Caucasian-associated ancestry cluster. The study's findings and limits: Specific recognition of CMV antigens was confirmed in vitro for a few chains (all CMV-associated). The study recorded 150 to 200 TCR beta chains that were cytomegalovirus-associated.

This clonotype was sampled from a man aged 60-69 years in good health and CMV-seropositive. Specimen: PBMCs.

The CDR3 spells CASSQRDGGYYEQYF. In DNA form, the CDR3 reads TGCGCCAGCAGCCAACGGGACGGGGGGTACTACGAGCAGTACTTC. This rearrangement joins TRBV4-1 to TRBJ2-7; TRBD2 matches at 7 bases. J lost 3 bases, V lost 2 bases, and 7 bases had no gene match. Germline-derived CDR1 and CDR2 are MGHRA and YSYEKL. This CDR3 spans 15 amino acids.